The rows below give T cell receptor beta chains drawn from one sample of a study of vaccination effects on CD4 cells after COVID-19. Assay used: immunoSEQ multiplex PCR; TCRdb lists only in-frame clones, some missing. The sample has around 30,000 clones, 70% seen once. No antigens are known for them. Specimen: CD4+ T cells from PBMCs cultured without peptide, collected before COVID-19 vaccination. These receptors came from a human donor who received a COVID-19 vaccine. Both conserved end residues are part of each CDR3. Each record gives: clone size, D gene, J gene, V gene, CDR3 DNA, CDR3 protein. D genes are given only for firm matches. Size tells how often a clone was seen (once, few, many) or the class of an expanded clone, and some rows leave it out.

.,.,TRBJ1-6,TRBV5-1,TGCGCCAGCAGCTTGGGGGGAGGGAATTCACCCCTCCACTTT,CASSLGGGNSPLHF
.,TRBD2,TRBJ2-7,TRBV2,TGTGCCAGCAGCGGGACGGGGGGGAATTGGAGGCAGTACTTC,CASSGTGGNWRQYF
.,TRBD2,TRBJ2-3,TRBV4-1,TGCGCCAGCAGCCAAGCTGGGACTAGCGGGTGGGATACGCAGTATTTT,CASSQAGTSGWDTQYF
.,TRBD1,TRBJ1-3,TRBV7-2,TGTGCCAGCAGCTTTGGGACAGGGCCTGGAAACACCATATATTTT,CASSFGTGPGNTIYF
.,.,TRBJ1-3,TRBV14,TGTGCCAGCAGCCAAGCTAGAAACACCATATATTTT,CASSQARNTIYF
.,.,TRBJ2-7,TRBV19,TGTGCCAGTAGTACTACAGGGCGACTTGCCTACGAGCAGTACTTC,CASSTTGRLAYEQYF
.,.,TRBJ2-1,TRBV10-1,TGCGCCAGCAGTGAGTCGAGGGTCGGCGGTTCCTACAATGAGCAGTTCTTC,CASSESRVGGSYNEQFF
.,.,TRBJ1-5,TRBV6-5,TGTGCCAGCAGTTACTCGAGCAGTAGCAATCAGCCCCAGCATTTT,CASSYSSSSNQPQHF
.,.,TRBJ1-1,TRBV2,TGTGCCAGCAGTGGGCCGCACGGGACTGAAGCTTTCTTT,CASSGPHGTEAFF
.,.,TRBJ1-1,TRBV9,TGTGCCAGCAGCCGAGGACAGATCACTGAAGCTTTCTTT,CASSRGQITEAFF
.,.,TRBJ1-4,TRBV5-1,TGCGCCAGCAGCTTGATAGGGGCTAATGAAAAACTGTTTTTT,CASSLIGANEKLFF
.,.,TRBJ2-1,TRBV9,TGTGCCAGCAGCGTAGGAGCGGCGGGATCCTACAATGAGCAGTTCTTC,CASSVGAAGSYNEQFF
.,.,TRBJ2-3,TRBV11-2,TGTGCCAGCACCGTAGACCAGGGGACAGATACGCAGTATTTT,CASTVDQGTDTQYF
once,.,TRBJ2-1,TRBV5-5,TGTGCCAGCAGCTTAGGTGGGGGCGGGATGGAAGAGCAGTTCTTC,CASSLGGGGMEEQFF
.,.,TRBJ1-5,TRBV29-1,TGCAGCGTTGCTGACGGAGTGTTAGGCAATCAGCCCCAGCATTTT,CSVADGVLGNQPQHF
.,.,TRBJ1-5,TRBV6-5,TGTGCCAGCAGCCCCGGGCTTAGCAATCAGCCCCAGCATTTT,CASSPGLSNQPQHF
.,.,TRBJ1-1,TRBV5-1,TGCGCCAGCAGCTTAGGGGGGGGGATGAACACTGAAGCTTTCTTT,CASSLGGGMNTEAFF
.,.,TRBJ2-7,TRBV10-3,TGTGCCATCAGTGAGTCCCCCAGGACCCCCGGCGAGCAGTACTTC,CAISESPRTPGEQYF
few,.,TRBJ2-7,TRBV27,TGTGCCAGCAGCCCAAGTGGGTTTGCATCATACGAGCAGTACTTC,CASSPSGFASYEQYF
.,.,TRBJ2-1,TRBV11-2,TGTGCCAGCAGCCCCCTAGGGGCGGGGCCTGGCGACAATGAGCAGTTCTTC,CASSPLGAGPGDNEQFF
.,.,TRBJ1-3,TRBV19,TGTGCCACCGCTTGGGGGTCTCGCTCTGGAAACACCATATATTTT,CATAWGSRSGNTIYF
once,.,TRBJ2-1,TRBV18,TGTGCCAGCTCACCACGGGACAACCTCCCAAACAATGAGCAGTTCTTC,CASSPRDNLPNNEQFF
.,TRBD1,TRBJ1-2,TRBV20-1,TGCAGTGCCGACAGGGGCCACGGCTACACCTTC,CSADRGHGYTF
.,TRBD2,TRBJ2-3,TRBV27,TGTGCCAGCAATACACGACTAGCCCCAGATACGCAGTATTTT,CASNTRLAPDTQYF
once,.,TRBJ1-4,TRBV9,TGTGCCAGCAGCGTAGGTTCCTTGGGGAATGAAAAACTGTTTTTT,CASSVGSLGNEKLFF
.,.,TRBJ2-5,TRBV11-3,TGTGCCAGCAGCTTAGACGGCCAAGAGACCCAGTACTTC,CASSLDGQETQYF
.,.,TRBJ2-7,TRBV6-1,TGTGCCAGCAGTGAAGGGTTCCGGTACGAGCAGTACTTC,CASSEGFRYEQYF
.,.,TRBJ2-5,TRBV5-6,TGTGCCAGCAGCCTATGGGGACCGGGAGTAGGAGAGACCCAGTACTTC,CASSLWGPGVGETQYF
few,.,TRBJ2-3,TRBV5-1,TGCGCCAGCAGCCCGGCTTCGGATACGCAGTATTTT,CASSPASDTQYF
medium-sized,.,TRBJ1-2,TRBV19,TGTGCCAGTAGTTTGTCCGAGGGGTATGGCTACACCTTC,CASSLSEGYGYTF
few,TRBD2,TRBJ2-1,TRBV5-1,TGCGCCAGCAGCTTGGCGGGGCAGGGCGGGAGTGAGCAGTTCTTC,CASSLAGQGGSEQFF
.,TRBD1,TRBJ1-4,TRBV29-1,TGCAGCGCCCAACAGGGGGCGAGTGAAAAACTGTTTTTT,CSAQQGASEKLFF
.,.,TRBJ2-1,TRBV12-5,TGTGCTAGTGGTAGTGGGAGGCCCTTATACAATGAGCAGTTCTTC,CASGSGRPLYNEQFF
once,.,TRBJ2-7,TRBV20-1,TGCAGTGGACGGGCCGCCTACGAGCAGTACTTC,CSGRAAYEQYF
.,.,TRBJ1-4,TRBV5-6,TGTGCCACCCAGTCTGGGCCAACTAATGAAAAACTGTTTTTT,CATQSGPTNEKLFF
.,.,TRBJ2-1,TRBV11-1,TGTGCCAGCAGCCCTCTCCGCGCAGAGGTCGGCAATGAGCAGTTCTTC,CASSPLRAEVGNEQFF
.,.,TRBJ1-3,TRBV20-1,TGCAGTGCTAGTAGCCCAGAGGGTGGAAACACCATATATTTT,CSASSPEGGNTIYF
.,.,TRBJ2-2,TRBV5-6,TGTGCCAGCAGCAGAACAGGGCATTTGAGGACCGGGGAGCTGTTTTTT,CASSRTGHLRTGELFF
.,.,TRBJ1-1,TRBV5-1,TGCGCCAGCAGCCGGACGACCGGAGTTGGCACTGAAGCTTTCTTT,CASSRTTGVGTEAFF
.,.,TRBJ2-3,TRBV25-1,TGTGCCAGCAGTGAATACGTTGGGACAGATACGCAGTATTTT,CASSEYVGTDTQYF
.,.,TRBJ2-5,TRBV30,TGTGCCTGGAGCGGAGGGGGGGAGACCCAGTACTTC,CAWSGGGETQYF
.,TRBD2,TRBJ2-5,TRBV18,TGTGCCAGCTCACCGCGACTAGCGGGAAACGGAGAGACCCAGTACTTC,CASSPRLAGNGETQYF
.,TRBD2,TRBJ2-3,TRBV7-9,TGTGCCAGCAGGGGGGACGGTCTAGCGGCCGGCTTAAGCACAGATACGCAGTATTTT,CASRGDGLAAGLSTDTQYF